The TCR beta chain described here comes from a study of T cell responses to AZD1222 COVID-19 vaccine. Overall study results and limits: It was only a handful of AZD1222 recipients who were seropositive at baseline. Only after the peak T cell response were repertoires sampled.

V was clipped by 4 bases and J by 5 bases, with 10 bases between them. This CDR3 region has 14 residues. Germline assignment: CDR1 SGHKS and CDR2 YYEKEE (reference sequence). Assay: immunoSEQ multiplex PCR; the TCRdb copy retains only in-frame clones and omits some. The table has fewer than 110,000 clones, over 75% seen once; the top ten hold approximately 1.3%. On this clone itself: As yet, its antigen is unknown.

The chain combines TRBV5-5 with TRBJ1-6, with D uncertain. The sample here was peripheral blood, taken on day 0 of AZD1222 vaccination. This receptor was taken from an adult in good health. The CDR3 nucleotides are TGTGCCAGCAGCGAGGTTAGGGATAATTCACCCCTCCACTTT. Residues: CASSEVRDNSPLHF.